This TCR beta chain was found in a study of blood T cells in healthy people across ages. Sample-barcoded 5' priming and a J-beta primer mix drove a second PCR of roughly 7 to 11 cycles. One entry per CDR3 protein results from TCRdb running MiXCR on the 5' RACE reads. This table holds more than 1 million distinct CDR3 sequences, 35% to 55% found once. Whole-study findings and limits: Unsorted PBMCs ruled out conclusive naive versus antigen-experienced comparison. Naive CD4+ cells and diversity were both higher in long-lived donors than in aged donors.

Germline-derived CDR1 and CDR2 are SNHLY and FYNNEI. The V gene end was trimmed by 11 bases and the J gene end by 1 base; junction bases not matched to a gene: 6. The CDR3 spans 13 residues. About this clonotype: Its specificity is not known.

The clonotype was recovered from a woman aged 55-69 years in good health. The chain carries TRBV2 and TRBJ2-3; 7 bases agree with TRBD2. The specimen sequenced was blood. CDR3: CAGSAGCTDTQYF. The CDR3 DNA sequence: TGTGCCGGATCAGCGGGGTGCACAGATACGCAGTATTTT.